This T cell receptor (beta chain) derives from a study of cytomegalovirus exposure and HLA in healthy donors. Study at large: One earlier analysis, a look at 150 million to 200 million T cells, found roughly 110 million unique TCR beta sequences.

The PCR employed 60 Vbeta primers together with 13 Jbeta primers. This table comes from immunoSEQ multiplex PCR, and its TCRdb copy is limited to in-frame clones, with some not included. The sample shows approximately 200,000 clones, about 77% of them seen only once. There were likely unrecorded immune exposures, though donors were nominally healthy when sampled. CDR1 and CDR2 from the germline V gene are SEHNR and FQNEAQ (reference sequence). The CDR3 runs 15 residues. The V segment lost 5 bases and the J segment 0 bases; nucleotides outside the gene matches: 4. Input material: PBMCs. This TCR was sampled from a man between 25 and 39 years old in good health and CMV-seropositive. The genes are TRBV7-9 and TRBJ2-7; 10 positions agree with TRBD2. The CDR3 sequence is CASSAGLADSYEQYF. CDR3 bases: TGTGCCAGCAGCGCAGGACTAGCGGACTCCTACGAGCAGTACTTC.